This T cell receptor beta chain was identified in a study of CD8+ T cells in alopecia areata. Study summary: Treated patients received oral tofacitinib, 5 to 10 mg twice daily.

The germline CDR1 and CDR2 sequences are MNHEY and SVGAGI. This CDR3 spans 13 amino acids. V lost 4 bases to trimming and J lost 1 base, with 7 bases between them. Stated treatment: oral pan-JAK inhibitor, 5-10 mg twice daily. Those with alopecia areata gave lesional scalp punch biopsies and peripheral blood. This clone was picked up one time. Its antigen remains unidentified. Study-wide results and limits: Resident alphabeta T-cell populations of normal skin are likewise subject to sequencing in scalp samples.

After isolation, RNA underwent reverse transcription to generate cDNA as the sequencing template. This table comes from immunoSEQ multiplex PCR, and its TCRdb copy is limited to in-frame clones, with some not included. The sample lists approximately 180,000 clones, about 53% seen once, with 10% to 12% in the top ten. The J gene is TRBJ1-1, the V gene TRBV6-5; D call uncertain. This clonotype was sampled from a human donor with alopecia areata. Specimen: CD8+ T cells sorted from blood, collected at week 24, from a patient treated with tofacitinib. CDR3 nucleotide sequence: TGTGCCAGCAGTTGGGTTGAGAACACTGAAGCTTTCTTT. Its translation is CASSWVENTEAFF.